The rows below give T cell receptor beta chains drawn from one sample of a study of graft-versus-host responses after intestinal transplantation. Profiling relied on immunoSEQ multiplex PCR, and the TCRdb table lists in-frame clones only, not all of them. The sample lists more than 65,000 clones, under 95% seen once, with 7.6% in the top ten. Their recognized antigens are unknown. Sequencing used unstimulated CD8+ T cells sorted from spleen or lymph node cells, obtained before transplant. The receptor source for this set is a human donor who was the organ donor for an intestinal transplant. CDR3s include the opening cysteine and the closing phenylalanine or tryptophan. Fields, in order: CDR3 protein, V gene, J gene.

CDR3aa: CASSWSTGSQETQYF
v_gene: TRBV5-6
j_gene: TRBJ2-5

CDR3aa: CASSERGSAKNIQYF
v_gene: TRBV6-1
j_gene: TRBJ2-4

CDR3aa: CASSDPDRAQKFYGYTF
v_gene: TRBV10-2
j_gene: TRBJ1-2

CDR3aa: CASSQDGLAAAYEQYF
v_gene: TRBV14
j_gene: TRBJ2-7

CDR3aa: CASSLGPLGGYEQYF
v_gene: TRBV5-5
j_gene: .

CDR3aa: CASSGEVGIGTGELFF
v_gene: TRBV2
j_gene: TRBJ2-2

CDR3aa: CASSLEGGEPDTQYF
v_gene: TRBV7-2
j_gene: TRBJ2-3

CDR3aa: CASSGSSLSSYEQYF
v_gene: TRBV6-5
j_gene: TRBJ2-7

CDR3aa: CASNKGQGTDTQYF
v_gene: TRBV19
j_gene: TRBJ2-3

CDR3aa: CASSAGQNTEAFF
v_gene: TRBV9
j_gene: TRBJ1-1

CDR3aa: CASSLAGPYNEQFF
v_gene: TRBV5-1
j_gene: TRBJ2-1

CDR3aa: CASSLAAGGLAGPYEQYF
v_gene: TRBV7-6
j_gene: TRBJ2-7

CDR3aa: CASSLTQGLEAFF
v_gene: TRBV27
j_gene: TRBJ1-1

CDR3aa: CASSKTGLEDQPQHF
v_gene: TRBV5-1
j_gene: TRBJ1-5

CDR3aa: CASSYTGYQETQYF
v_gene: TRBV2
j_gene: TRBJ2-5

CDR3aa: CSAARETQYF
v_gene: TRBV20-1
j_gene: .

CDR3aa: CASSAWGAGSYNSPLHF
v_gene: TRBV6-1
j_gene: TRBJ1-6

CDR3aa: CASSPAAETYEQYF
v_gene: TRBV19
j_gene: TRBJ2-7

CDR3aa: CASSLYPLGLWGYGYTF
v_gene: TRBV27
j_gene: TRBJ1-2

CDR3aa: CASSQKEGLAVEQYF
v_gene: TRBV4-1
j_gene: TRBJ2-7

CDR3aa: CASSFWEGSGDTQYF
v_gene: TRBV28
j_gene: TRBJ2-3

CDR3aa: CASSSVGQGSGNTIYF
v_gene: TRBV7-9
j_gene: TRBJ1-3

CDR3aa: CASTGSREQYF
v_gene: TRBV6-1
j_gene: TRBJ2-7